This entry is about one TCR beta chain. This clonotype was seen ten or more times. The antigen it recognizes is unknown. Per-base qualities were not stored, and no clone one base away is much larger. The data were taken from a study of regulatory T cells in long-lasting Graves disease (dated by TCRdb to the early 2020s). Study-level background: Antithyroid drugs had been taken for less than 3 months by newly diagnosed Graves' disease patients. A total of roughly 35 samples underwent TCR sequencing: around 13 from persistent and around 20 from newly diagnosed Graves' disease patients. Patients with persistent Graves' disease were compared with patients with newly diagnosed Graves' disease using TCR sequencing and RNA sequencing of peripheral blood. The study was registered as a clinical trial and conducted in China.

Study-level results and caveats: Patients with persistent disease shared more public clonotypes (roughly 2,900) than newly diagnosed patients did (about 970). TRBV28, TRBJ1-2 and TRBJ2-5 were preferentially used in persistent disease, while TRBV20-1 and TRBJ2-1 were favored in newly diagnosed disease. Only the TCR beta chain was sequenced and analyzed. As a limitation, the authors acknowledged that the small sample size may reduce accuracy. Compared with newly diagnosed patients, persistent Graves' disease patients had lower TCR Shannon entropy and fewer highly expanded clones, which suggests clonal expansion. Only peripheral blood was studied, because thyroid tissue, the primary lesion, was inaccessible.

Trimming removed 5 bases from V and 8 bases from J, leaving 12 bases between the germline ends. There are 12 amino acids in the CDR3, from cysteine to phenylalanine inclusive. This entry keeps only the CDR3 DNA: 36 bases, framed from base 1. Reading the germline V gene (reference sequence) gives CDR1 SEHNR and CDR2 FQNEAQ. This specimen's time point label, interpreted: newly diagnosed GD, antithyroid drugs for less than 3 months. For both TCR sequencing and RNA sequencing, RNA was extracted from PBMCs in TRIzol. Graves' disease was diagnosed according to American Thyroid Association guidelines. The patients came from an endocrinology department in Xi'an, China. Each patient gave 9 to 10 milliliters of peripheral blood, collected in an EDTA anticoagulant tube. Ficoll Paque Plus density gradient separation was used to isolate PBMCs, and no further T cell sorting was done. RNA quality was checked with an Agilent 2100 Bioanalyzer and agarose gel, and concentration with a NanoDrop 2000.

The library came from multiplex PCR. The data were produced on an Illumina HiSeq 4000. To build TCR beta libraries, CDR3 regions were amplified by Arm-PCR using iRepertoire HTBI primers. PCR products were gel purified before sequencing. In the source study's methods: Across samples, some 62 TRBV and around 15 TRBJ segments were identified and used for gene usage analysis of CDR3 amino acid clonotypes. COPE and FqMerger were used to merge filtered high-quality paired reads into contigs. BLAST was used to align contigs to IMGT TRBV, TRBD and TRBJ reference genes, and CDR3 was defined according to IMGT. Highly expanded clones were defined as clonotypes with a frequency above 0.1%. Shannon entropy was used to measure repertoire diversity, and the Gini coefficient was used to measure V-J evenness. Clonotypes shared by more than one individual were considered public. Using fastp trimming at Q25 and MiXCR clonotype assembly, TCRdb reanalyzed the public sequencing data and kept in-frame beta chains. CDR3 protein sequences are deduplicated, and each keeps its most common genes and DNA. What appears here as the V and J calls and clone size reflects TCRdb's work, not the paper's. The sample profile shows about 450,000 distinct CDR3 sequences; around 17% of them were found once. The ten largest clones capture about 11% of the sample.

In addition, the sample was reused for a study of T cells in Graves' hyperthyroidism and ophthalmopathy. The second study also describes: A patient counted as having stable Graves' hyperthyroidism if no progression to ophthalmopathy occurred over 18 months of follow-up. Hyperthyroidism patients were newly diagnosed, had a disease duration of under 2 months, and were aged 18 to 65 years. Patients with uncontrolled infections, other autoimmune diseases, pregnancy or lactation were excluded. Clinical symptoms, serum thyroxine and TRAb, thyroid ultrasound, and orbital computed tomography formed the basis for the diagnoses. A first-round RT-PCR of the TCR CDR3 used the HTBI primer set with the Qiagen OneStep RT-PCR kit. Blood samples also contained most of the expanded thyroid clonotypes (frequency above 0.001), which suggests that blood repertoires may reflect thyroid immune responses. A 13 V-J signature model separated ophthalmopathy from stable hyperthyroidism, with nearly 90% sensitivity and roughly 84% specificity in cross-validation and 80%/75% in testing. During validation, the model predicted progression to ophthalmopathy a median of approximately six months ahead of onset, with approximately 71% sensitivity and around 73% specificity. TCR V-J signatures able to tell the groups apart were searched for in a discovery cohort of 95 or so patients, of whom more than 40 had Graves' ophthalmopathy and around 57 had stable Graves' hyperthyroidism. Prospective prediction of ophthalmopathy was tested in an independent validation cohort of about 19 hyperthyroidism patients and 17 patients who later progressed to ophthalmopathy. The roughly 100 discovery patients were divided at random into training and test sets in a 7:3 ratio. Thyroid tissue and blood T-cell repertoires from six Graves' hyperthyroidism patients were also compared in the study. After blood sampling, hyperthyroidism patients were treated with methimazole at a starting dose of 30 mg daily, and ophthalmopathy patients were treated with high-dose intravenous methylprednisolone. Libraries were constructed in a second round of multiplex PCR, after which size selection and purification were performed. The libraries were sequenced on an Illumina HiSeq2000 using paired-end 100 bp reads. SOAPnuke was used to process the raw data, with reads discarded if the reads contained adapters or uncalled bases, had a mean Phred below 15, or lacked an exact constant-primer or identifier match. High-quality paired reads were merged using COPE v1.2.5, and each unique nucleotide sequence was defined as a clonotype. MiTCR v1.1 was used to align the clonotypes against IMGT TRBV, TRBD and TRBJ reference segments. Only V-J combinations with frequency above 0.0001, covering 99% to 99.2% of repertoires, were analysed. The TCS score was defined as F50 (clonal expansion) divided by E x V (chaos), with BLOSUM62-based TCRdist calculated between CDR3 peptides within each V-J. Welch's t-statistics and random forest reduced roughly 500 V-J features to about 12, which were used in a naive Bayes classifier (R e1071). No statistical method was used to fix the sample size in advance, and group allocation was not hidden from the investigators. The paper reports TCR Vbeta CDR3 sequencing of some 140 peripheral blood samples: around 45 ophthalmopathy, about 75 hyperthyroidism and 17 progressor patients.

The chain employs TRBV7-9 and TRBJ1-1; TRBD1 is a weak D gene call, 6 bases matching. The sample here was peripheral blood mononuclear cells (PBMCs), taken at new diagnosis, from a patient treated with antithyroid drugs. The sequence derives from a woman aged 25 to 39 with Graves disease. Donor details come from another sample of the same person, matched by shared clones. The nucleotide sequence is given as TGTGCCAGCAGCCTGCGACAGGCAGAAGCTTTCTTT. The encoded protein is CASSLRQAEAFF.